Listed below are T cell receptor beta chains from one sample, sequenced in a study of blood T cell repertoires in COVID-19. Produced via immunoSEQ multiplex PCR; TCRdb's table is partial and in-frame only. The sample holds some 260,000 clones, roughly 90% seen once. Sample: PBMCs or T cells enriched from blood (not recorded which). Every receptor here comes from a man aged 35-49 years who had recovered from COVID-19. Each CDR3 is given with its conserved first and last residue. A D gene is named only where the DNA matches it firmly. Clone size is given for some rows only: seen once, a few or many times, or a class if the clone is expanded.

V gene: TRBV20-1
J gene: TRBJ1-5
clone size: NA
D gene: TRBD1
CDR3 DNA: TGCAGTGCTAATGACGGACAGGGTTCGTTTCAGCCCCAGCATTTT
CDR3 protein: CSANDGQGSFQPQHF

V gene: TRBV28
J gene: TRBJ1-1
clone size: once
D gene: NA
CDR3 DNA: TGTGCCAGCAGGTCGGGGTCGGTAGGCTCGAGGACTGAAGCTTTCTTT
CDR3 protein: CASRSGSVGSRTEAFF

V gene: TRBV19
J gene: TRBJ2-5
clone size: NA
D gene: TRBD1
CDR3 DNA: TGTGCCAGTAGTACGACAGGGGGTATAGAGACCCAGTACTTC
CDR3 protein: CASSTTGGIETQYF

V gene: TRBV11-2
J gene: TRBJ1-1
clone size: NA
D gene: TRBD1
CDR3 DNA: TGTGCCAGCAGCTTAGGGGGAGGACAGGACAAGAACACTGAAGCTTTCTTT
CDR3 protein: CASSLGGGQDKNTEAFF

V gene: TRBV9
J gene: TRBJ2-1
clone size: NA
D gene: TRBD1
CDR3 DNA: TGTGCCAGCAGCGTAGGAGGGACAGGCATCCCCTTCTCCTACAATGAGCAGTTCTTC
CDR3 protein: CASSVGGTGIPFSYNEQFF

V gene: TRBV21-1
J gene: TRBJ1-1
clone size: NA
D gene: NA
CDR3 DNA: TGTGCCAGCAGCCCCGCGGGGGGGACTGAAGCTTTCTTT
CDR3 protein: CASSPAGGTEAFF

V gene: TRBV6-4
J gene: TRBJ1-2
clone size: NA
D gene: TRBD1
CDR3 DNA: TGTGCCAGCAAGAGGTCGATGACAGGGGACTATGGCTACACCTTC
CDR3 protein: CASKRSMTGDYGYTF

V gene: TRBV7-6
J gene: TRBJ1-4
clone size: NA
D gene: NA
CDR3 DNA: TGTGCCAGCAGCTCAATTCTGAGGGGAGGAGGCACTAATGAAAAACTGTTTTTT
CDR3 protein: CASSSILRGGGTNEKLFF

V gene: TRBV11-2
J gene: TRBJ2-1
clone size: NA
D gene: TRBD1
CDR3 DNA: TGTGCCAGCAGCTTAGAAGGACAGGGGGTGAATGAGCAGTTCTTC
CDR3 protein: CASSLEGQGVNEQFF

V gene: TRBV5-4
J gene: TRBJ1-6
clone size: NA
D gene: TRBD1
CDR3 DNA: TGTGCCAGCAGCGGGGGTCGGACAGGAGGGGAGCCTAATTCACCCCTCCACTTT
CDR3 protein: CASSGGRTGGEPNSPLHF

V gene: TRBV4-3
J gene: TRBJ2-5
clone size: NA
D gene: TRBD2
CDR3 DNA: TGCGCCAGCAGCCTAAGCCGGACTAGCGGGTTAGAGACCCAGTACTTC
CDR3 protein: CASSLSRTSGLETQYF

V gene: TRBV7-2
J gene: TRBJ2-3
clone size: NA
D gene: NA
CDR3 DNA: TGTGCCAGCAGCCGGACACTTAGCACAGATACGCAGTATTTT
CDR3 protein: CASSRTLSTDTQYF

V gene: TRBV3-1/TRBV3-2
J gene: TRBJ2-5
clone size: NA
D gene: TRBD2
CDR3 DNA: TGTGCCAGCAGCCAAGGGCTAGCGGGAGTTGAGACCCAGTACTTC
CDR3 protein: CASSQGLAGVETQYF

V gene: TRBV18
J gene: TRBJ2-5
clone size: NA
D gene: TRBD2
CDR3 DNA: TGTGCCAGCTCACCACGGGCTAGCGGGCAAGAGACCCAGTACTTC
CDR3 protein: CASSPRASGQETQYF

V gene: TRBV7-2
J gene: TRBJ2-3
clone size: NA
D gene: TRBD2
CDR3 DNA: TGTGCCAGCAGCTTCCTGGGACTAGGCCCAGATACGCAGTATTTT
CDR3 protein: CASSFLGLGPDTQYF

V gene: TRBV10-3
J gene: TRBJ1-1
clone size: NA
D gene: NA
CDR3 DNA: TGTGCCATCAGTGAGTCTCAGGGCCCTGAAGCTTTCTTT
CDR3 protein: CAISESQGPEAFF

V gene: TRBV10-3
J gene: TRBJ2-1
clone size: NA
D gene: NA
CDR3 DNA: TGTGCCACCTCAAAGGAGGGGCACGACAATGAGCAGTTCTTC
CDR3 protein: CATSKEGHDNEQFF

V gene: TRBV7-9
J gene: TRBJ2-5
clone size: NA
D gene: NA
CDR3 DNA: TGTGCCAGCAGCCTACCCCGGACAGCCCAAGAGACCCAGTACTTC
CDR3 protein: CASSLPRTAQETQYF

V gene: TRBV19
J gene: TRBJ1-2
clone size: NA
D gene: TRBD1
CDR3 DNA: TGTGCCAGTAGCATACGACAGGGGGTATATGGCTACACCTTC
CDR3 protein: CASSIRQGVYGYTF

V gene: TRBV3-1/TRBV3-2
J gene: TRBJ2-3
clone size: NA
D gene: TRBD2
CDR3 DNA: TGTGCCAGCAGCCAAGAGTCACTAGCGGGGGGCGTGGATACGCAGTATTTT
CDR3 protein: CASSQESLAGGVDTQYF

V gene: TRBV6-5
J gene: TRBJ1-1
clone size: NA
D gene: NA
CDR3 DNA: TGTGCCAGCACTTGGACAACAAACACTGAAGCTTTCTTT
CDR3 protein: CASTWTTNTEAFF

V gene: TRBV7-3
J gene: TRBJ2-1
clone size: NA
D gene: TRBD2
CDR3 DNA: TGTGCCAGCAGCTTAATCGGGCTAGCGGGTCTCCGAGGGGGAGCTGAGCAGTTCTTC
CDR3 protein: CASSLIGLAGLRGGAEQFF

V gene: TRBV28
J gene: TRBJ2-1
clone size: NA
D gene: TRBD1
CDR3 DNA: TGTGCCAGCAAGGAGGAGACAGGGACCTACAATGAGCAGTTCTTC
CDR3 protein: CASKEETGTYNEQFF

V gene: TRBV7-9
J gene: TRBJ2-1
clone size: NA
D gene: NA
CDR3 DNA: TGTGCCAGCAGCTTAGCGTTAGGGACACAGAGCTCCTACAATGAGCAGTTCTTC
CDR3 protein: CASSLALGTQSSYNEQFF

V gene: TRBV12-5
J gene: TRBJ1-1
clone size: NA
D gene: TRBD1
CDR3 DNA: TGTGCTAGTGGTTTTTCAACCTTTTGGACAGGGGGGTCCGCTGAAGCTTTCTTT
CDR3 protein: CASGFSTFWTGGSAEAFF